Below are 15 T cell receptor beta chains sequenced from a single sample in a study of early T cells in non-severe SARS-CoV-2 infection. Each CDR3 protein gets one entry after TCRdb re-called the 5' RACE reads with MiXCR. The sample carries tens of thousands of distinct CDR3 sequences, 12% recorded once. The sample was whole blood. Receptor source: an adult who was a healthcare worker with PCR-confirmed SARS-CoV-2 infection or an uninfected control (not recorded which).

This clonotype has at least ten counts. The chain uses TRBV15 and TRBJ1-1; D is uncertain. CDR1 LNHNV and CDR2 YYDKDF come from the germline V gene (reference sequence). V dropped 0 bases and J dropped 10 bases, with 18 bases sitting between them. This CDR3 is 15 amino acids long. DNA of the CDR3: TGTGCCACCAGCAGAGATGAAGCGCCCTCTTCGGTAGCTTTCTTT. It encodes CATSRDEAPSSVAFF.

This chain joins TRBV20-1 and TRBJ1-1; no clear D. The V end lost 3 bases, the J end lost 1 base, and 6 bases lay between the germline ends. This CDR3 contains 12 residues. Per germline, CDR1 DFQATT and CDR2 SNEGSKA (reference sequence). Here the CDR3 DNA reads TGCAGTGCTAGGAGGCAGAACACTGAAGCTTTCTTT. It is translated as CSARRQNTEAFF.

This clonotype was counted ten times or more. The chain joins TRBV29-1 to TRBJ2-5, with 7 bases that match TRBD1. The CDR3 extends over 12 amino acids. The germline V gene has CDR1 SQVTM and CDR2 ANQGSEA. V gave up 6 bases and J gave up 5 bases; unmatched junction bases: 6. The CDR3 loop is CSVLTGSETQYF. CDR3 DNA: TGCAGCGTCCTGACAGGGAGTGAGACCCAGTACTTC. The variable domain in full, completed from reference TRBV29-1 and TRBJ2-5, reads SAVISQKPSRDICQRGTSLTIQCQVDSQVTMMFWYRQQPGQSLTLIATANQGSEATYESGFVIDKFPISRPNLTFSTLTVSNMSPEDSSIYLCSVLTGSETQYFGPGTRLLVL.

In nucleotides, the CDR3 is TGTGCCAGCAGCTTAGCGGGTGGGGGGAACATTCAGTACTTC. Protein: CASSLAGGGNIQYF. This chain connects TRBV7-8 to TRBJ2-4; a weak D match, TRBD2 (6 bases). Germline assignment: CDR1 SGHVS and CDR2 FQNEAQ. Trimming removed 0 bases from V and 7 bases from J, with 10 bases in between. CDR3 length: 14 residues.

A few counts support this clonotype. The chain couples TRBV29-1 to TRBJ2-3; D call uncertain. Per the germline V gene, CDR1 is SQVTM and CDR2 is ANQGSEA. There are 12 residues in the CDR3. The V end was cut by 7 bases, the J end by 4 bases, with 12 bases between. The CDR3 DNA reads as TGCAGCGCAGAGACTGGCGCAGATACGCAGTATTTT. Its protein product is CSAETGADTQYF.

The CDR3 DNA is TGTGCCATCAGCCGGACAGTTACCTCCTACAATGAGCAGTTCTTC. Translation: CAISRTVTSYNEQFF. This chain joins TRBV10-3 and TRBJ2-1; weak D call: TRBD1 (6 bases). This CDR3 region has 15 residues. CDR1 is ENHRY, CDR2 SYGVKD, per germline. Trimming stripped 6 bases from V and 0 bases from J, with 12 bases between.

Details on this clonotype: One end of the junction varies from germline; a read error may be responsible. The chain recombines TRBV27 with TRBJ2-7; D might be TRBD1 (5 bases). The length of the CDR3 is 13 residues. The germline CDR1 and CDR2 sequences are MNHEY and SMNVEV (reference sequence). The CDR3 DNA follows: TGTGCCAGCGGTTTAGGGGAAATCTACGAGCAGTACTTC. As protein: CASGLGEIYEQYF.

This clonotype was counted many times. The chain combines TRBV5-1 with TRBJ2-7; D gene ambiguous. The germline V gene has CDR1 SGHRS and CDR2 YFSETQ. V was pared by 0 bases and J by 9 bases, with 13 bases between. This CDR3 contains 13 residues. CDR3 protein: CASSLAGRSGQYF. CDR3 coding DNA: TGCGCCAGCAGCTTGGCTGGCAGATCCGGGCAGTACTTC.

J is TRBJ1-2 and V is TRBV12-3 or TRBV12-4, with TRBD1 matching over 7 bases. The CDR3 has 16 amino acids. V shed 5 bases, J shed 6 bases, and the junction held 15 bases outside the gene matches. The DNA of the CDR3 is TGTGCCAGCAGTGAAACTTTACAGGGGTGGGCCAATGGCTACACCTTC. This codes for CASSETLQGWANGYTF.

A few counts support this clonotype. This chain uses TRBV7-2 with TRBJ2-3; D not certain. This CDR3 is built from 13 residues. Trimming removed 4 bases at V and 2 bases at J, with 7 bases between. Germline CDR1 is SGHTA and CDR2 is FQGNSA. CDR3 in DNA: TGTGCCAGCAGCTCCCAAGACACAGATACGCAGTATTTT. It encodes CASSSQDTDTQYF.

The genes are TRBV12-3 or TRBV12-4 and TRBJ1-2, with a possible D match to TRBD1 (5 bases). This CDR3 is 16 amino acids long. The germline V and J ends were trimmed by 6 bases and 4 bases, with 21 bases remaining between them. This CDR3 reads CASSQGIDSRTYGYTF. Written as DNA, the CDR3 is TGTGCCAGCAGCCAGGGAATCGACAGTAGAACCTATGGCTACACCTTC.

There are a few counts of this clonotype. The CDR3 loop is CASSYDGAGGTSEQYF. The CDR3 nucleotides read TGTGCCAGCAGTTACGATGGGGCGGGAGGGACGTCCGAGCAGTACTTC. The rearrangement joins TRBV6-2 or TRBV6-3 to TRBJ2-7; TRBD2 aligns across 9 bases. Germline V CDR1 and CDR2: MNHEY, SVGEGT. The V and J ends lost 2 bases and 6 bases, in that order; junction bases with no gene match: 11. CDR3 length: 16 residues.

Many counts were recorded for this clonotype. At one boundary the junction diverges from the germline segment, which might be a read error. This chain uses TRBV7-7 with TRBJ2-1; D is uncertain. CDR3 length equals 13 residues. Germline lookup yields CDR1 SSHAT and CDR2 FNYEAQ (reference sequence). CDR3 region: CASSLAEYNEQFF. CDR3 nucleotide sequence: TGTGCTAGCAGCTTGGCAGAATACAATGAGCAGTTCTTC.

Ten or more counts support this clonotype. The rearrangement joins TRBV7-2 to TRBJ1-2; no clear D gene. Germline lookup yields CDR1 SGHTA and CDR2 FQGNSA. V gave up 1 base and J gave up 3 bases, with 9 bases separating them. The CDR3 loop spans 14 amino acids. The chain's CDR3 is CASSLGGSYYGYTF. For the CDR3, the DNA is TGTGCCAGCAGCTTAGGCGGCAGCTACTATGGCTACACCTTC.

This clonotype was found many times. The chain has TRBV20-1 and TRBJ2-7; 11 nucleotides agree with TRBD2. This CDR3 region has 13 residues. Trimming removed 2 bases from V and 6 bases from J; junction bases left unmatched: 3. Germline assignment: CDR1 DFQATT and CDR2 SNEGSKA (reference sequence). CDR3 bases: TGCAGTGCTAGACTAGCGGGAGGTAGCGAGCAGTACTTC. Protein sequence: CSARLAGGSEQYF.